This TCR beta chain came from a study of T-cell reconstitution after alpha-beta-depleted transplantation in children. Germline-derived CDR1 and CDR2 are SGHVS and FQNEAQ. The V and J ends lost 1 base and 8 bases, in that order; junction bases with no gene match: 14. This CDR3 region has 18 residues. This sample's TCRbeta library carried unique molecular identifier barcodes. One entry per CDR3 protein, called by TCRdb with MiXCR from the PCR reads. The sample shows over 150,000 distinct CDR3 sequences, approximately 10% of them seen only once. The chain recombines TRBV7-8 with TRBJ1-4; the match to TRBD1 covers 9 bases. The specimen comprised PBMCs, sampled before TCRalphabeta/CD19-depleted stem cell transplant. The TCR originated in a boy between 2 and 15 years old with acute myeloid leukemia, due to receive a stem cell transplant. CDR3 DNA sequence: TGTGCCAGCAGCTTAGACGGGGGCACCGGGACAGGGTTCGAAAAACTGTTTTTT. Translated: CASSLDGGTGTGFEKLFF.